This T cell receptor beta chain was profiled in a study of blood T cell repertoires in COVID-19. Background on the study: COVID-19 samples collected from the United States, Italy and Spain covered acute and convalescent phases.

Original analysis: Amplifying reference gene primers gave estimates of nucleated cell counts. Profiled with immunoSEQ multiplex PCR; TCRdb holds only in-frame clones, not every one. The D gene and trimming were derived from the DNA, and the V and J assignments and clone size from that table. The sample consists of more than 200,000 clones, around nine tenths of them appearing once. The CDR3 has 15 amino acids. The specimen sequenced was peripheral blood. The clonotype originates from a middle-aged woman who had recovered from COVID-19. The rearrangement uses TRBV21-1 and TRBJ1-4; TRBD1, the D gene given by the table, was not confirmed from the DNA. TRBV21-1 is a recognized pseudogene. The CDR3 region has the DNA TGTGCCAGCAGCATCCTAGGGACAGGGGGGGAAAAACTGTTTTTT. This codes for CASSILGTGGEKLFF.